The 6 T cell receptor beta chains below come from one sample, sequenced in a study of T cells in Graves' hyperthyroidism and ophthalmopathy (dated by TCRdb to about 2019). Receptor libraries were prepared by multiplex PCR. The sample was run on an Illumina HiSeq 2000. TCR beta CDR3 regions were amplified from RNA transcripts. The first round of RT-PCR for the TCR CDR3 was performed with the HTBI primer set and the Qiagen OneStep RT-PCR kit. The raw public reads went through TCRdb reprocessing: fastp at Q25, MiXCR clone calling, in-frame beta chains kept. When rows share a CDR3 protein, they turn into one entry using the most common DNA and genes. Here the sample has 380,000 or so distinct CDR3 sequences; around an eighth occur a single time. Less than 25% of the sample belongs to the ten largest clones. Source material: blood. Every receptor here comes from a man in his thirties or forties with Graves' hyperthyroidism that later progressed to Graves' ophthalmopathy.

In this sample, this clonotype turned up a few times. The V gene is TRBV9, the J gene TRBJ2-2, with TRBD2 matching 10 bases. CDR3 length: 19 amino acids. Trimming took 0 bases from V and 0 from J; bases not matched to a gene: 8. Germline CDR1 and CDR2: SGDLS and YYNGEE. The DNA of the CDR3 is TGTGCCAGCAGCGTAGCTGTTAGCGGGGGGACGGCGAACACCGGGGAGCTGTTTTTT. Amino acids: CASSVAVSGGTANTGELFF.

This clonotype has just a few counts. The rearrangement joins TRBV18 to TRBJ2-5, with D perhaps matching TRBD1 (5 bases). The CDR3 runs to 12 residues. V dropped 2 bases and J dropped 9 bases, with 10 bases sitting between them. The germline gives CDR1 KGHSH, CDR2 LQKENI. DNA of the CDR3: TGTGCCAGCTCACCAGGGGAAGGGGCCCAGTACTTC. Residues: CASSPGEGAQYF.

There are many counts of this clonotype. The J gene is TRBJ2-5, the V gene TRBV5-5, with a weak D call TRBD2 (6 bases). Trimming shortened V by 4 bases and J by 10 bases, and 11 bases separated the two germline ends. Germline CDR1 and CDR2: SGHKS and YYEKEE (reference sequence). The length of the CDR3 is 11 residues. The CDR3: CASSPGGNQYF. The CDR3 DNA reads as TGTGCCAGCAGCCCTGGGGGGAACCAGTACTTC.

This clonotype was seen only a few times. The chain has TRBV5-5 and TRBJ2-2, with a weak D call TRBD2 (6 bases). V was pared by 5 bases and J by 8 bases, with 22 bases between. This CDR3 region has 16 residues. In germline, CDR1 is SGHKS, CDR2 YYEKEE (reference sequence). CDR3 residues: CASRGRLVHLWGELFF. For the CDR3, the DNA is TGTGCCAGCAGGGGGAGACTAGTCCACCTTTGGGGGGAGCTGTTTTTT.

This clonotype came up a few times. The chain has TRBV20-1 and TRBJ1-5; possibly TRBD1 for D (5 bases). Germline lookup yields CDR1 DFQATT and CDR2 SNEGSKA (reference sequence). The CDR3 contains 14 residues. With 5 bases removed from V and 0 bases from J, the gap between germline ends came to 11 bases. CDR3 DNA sequence: TGCAGTGCTCTACAGGCAAATAGCAATCAGCCCCAGCATTTT. It is translated as CSALQANSNQPQHF.

This clonotype was counted only a few times. This chain joins TRBV3-1 and TRBJ2-7; weak D call: TRBD1 (5 bases). Germline V gene sequence: CDR1 LGHDT, CDR2 YNNKEL (reference sequence). The V and J ends lost 4 bases and 6 bases respectively, with 13 bases between them. The CDR3 length is 13 residues. The CDR3 loop is CASSLGRVGEQYF. CDR3 DNA sequence: TGTGCCAGCAGCCTGGGCAGGGTTGGCGAGCAGTACTTC.